One and the same sample provided the 14 T cell receptor beta chains below, sequenced in a study of blood T cells in healthy people across ages. Alongside a J-beta primer mix, a sample-barcoded 5' primer served in a second PCR lasting about 6 to 11 cycles. TCRdb processed the 5' RACE reads anew with MiXCR; each CDR3 protein has one entry. The table shows fewer than 800,000 distinct CDR3 sequences, with over 45% occurring only once. The sequenced material came from blood. The source of these receptors is a woman aged 55-70 years in good health.

This clonotype turned up a few times. This chain uses TRBV20-1 with TRBJ2-1; 9 bases line up with TRBD2. This CDR3 has 13 residues. Germline lookup yields CDR1 DFQATT and CDR2 SNEGSKA (reference sequence). The trim removed 7 bases at V and 4 bases at J, leaving 5 bases unmatched. For the CDR3, the DNA is TGCAGTGGCTGGGCGGGAGGGTACAATGAGCAGTTCTTC. Its protein product is CSGWAGGYNEQFF.

This chain uses TRBV5-1 with TRBJ2-7; TRBD2 might be the D (6 bases). Germline lookup yields CDR1 SGHRS and CDR2 YFSETQ. Trimming removed 4 bases from V and 0 bases from J, with 14 bases in between. CDR3 length: 15 residues. The CDR3 bases are TGCGCCAGCAGCCCAAGCGGACTACGCTCCTACGAGCAGTACTTC. This sequence encodes CASSPSGLRSYEQYF.

This clonotype has only a few counts. The chain links TRBV7-3 to TRBJ2-1, with 11 nucleotides matching TRBD2. Germline V CDR1 and CDR2: SGHTA, FQGTGA. The trim removed 5 bases at V and 5 bases at J, leaving 5 bases unmatched. The CDR3 covers 15 residues. The CDR3 region is CASSMTSGTNNEQFF. The CDR3 DNA sequence: TGTGCCAGCAGCATGACTAGCGGGACAAACAATGAGCAGTTCTTC.

V gene TRBV7-9 combines with J gene TRBJ2-7, with 12 bases lining up with TRBD2. The CDR3 loop spans 16 amino acids. CDR1 SEHNR and CDR2 FQNEAQ come from the germline V gene (reference sequence). Trimming cost V 5 bases and J 5 bases; bases outside gene matches: 10. This CDR3 is CASSAGLAGPFDEQYF. CDR3 sequence (DNA): TGTGCCAGCAGCGCCGGACTAGCGGGACCCTTCGACGAGCAGTACTTC.

The chain uses TRBV6-5 and TRBJ1-2; D gene ambiguous. Germline V CDR1 and CDR2: MNHEY, SVGAGI. The CDR3 is made up of 14 amino acids. Trimming pared 4 bases from V and 4 bases from J, leaving 13 bases between. The CDR3 sequence is CASSSFGPSYGYTF. Written as DNA, the CDR3 is TGTGCCAGCAGTTCCTTTGGGCCAAGCTATGGCTACACCTTC.

In this sample, this clonotype turned up many times. The chain couples TRBV6-5 to TRBJ2-5; TRBD2 matches at 12 bases. The CDR3 length is 15 residues. Germline values: CDR1 MNHEY, CDR2 SVGAGI. Losses at the gene ends were 4 bases for V and 5 bases for J; bases not matched to a gene: 5. As DNA, the CDR3 is TGTGCCAGCAGTTCCGAGACTAGCGGGAGTGAGACCCAGTACTTC. Translated, it gives CASSSETSGSETQYF.

The chain joins TRBV5-1 to TRBJ2-4; tentatively, D is TRBD1 (6 bases). The end of the DNA fits TRBJ2-7 better, so the J call may be wrong. Germline V gene lookup returns CDR1 SGHRS and CDR2 YFSETQ. The CDR3 runs 14 residues. DNA of the CDR3: TGCGCCAGCAGCTCCACAGGGATCTCCTACGAGCAGTACTTC. This sequence encodes CASSSTGISYEQYF.

Written as DNA, the CDR3 is TGTGCCACTCTTCAACCTATCTACAATGAGCAGTTCTTC. Encoded protein: CATLQPIYNEQFF. The gene calls are TRBV10-3 and TRBJ2-1; the D is unclear. CDR3 length equals 13 residues. Germline V gene sequence: CDR1 ENHRY, CDR2 SYGVKD. The V end was cut by 10 bases, the J end by 3 bases, with 13 bases between.

The chain employs TRBV28 and TRBJ2-1; TRBD1 might be the D (6 bases). The CDR3 spans 12 residues. The germline V gene has CDR1 MDHEN and CDR2 SYDVKM. V lost 6 bases and J lost 14, with 17 bases in between. The CDR3 spells CASSPNPQGKFF. As DNA, the CDR3 is TGTGCCAGCAGCCCTAACCCCCAGGGGAAGTTCTTC.

This rearrangement joins TRBV5-6 to TRBJ2-1, with D unresolved. CDR1 is SGHDT and CDR2 is YYEEEE in the germline V gene. This CDR3 region has 17 residues. V lost 0 bases and J 0 bases, leaving 13 bases between the germline ends. Here the CDR3 DNA reads TGTGCCAGCAGCTTGGTGAAGAAGGAAAGCTCCTACAATGAGCAGTTCTTC. Amino acids: CASSLVKKESSYNEQFF.

The chain has TRBV20-1 and TRBJ2-1; 13 nucleotides agree with TRBD2. V shed 6 bases and J 7 bases; nucleotides not matched to a gene: 21. CDR1 is DFQATT and CDR2 is SNEGSKA in the germline V gene (reference sequence). This CDR3 has 19 amino acids. Here the CDR3 reads CSAQARTSGRSSSWNEQFF. The CDR3 nucleotides are TGCAGTGCCCAGGCCCGGACTAGCGGGAGATCGAGTTCATGGAATGAGCAGTTCTTC.

This sequence joins TRBV20-1 and TRBJ2-1; unclear D gene. Trimming took off 2 bases at V and 2 bases at J, with 7 bases between the two ends. Germline assignment: CDR1 DFQATT and CDR2 SNEGSKA (reference sequence). The CDR3 is made up of 13 amino acids. The CDR3 reads CSARPPPYNEQFF. The CDR3 DNA reads TGCAGTGCTAGACCCCCTCCCTACAATGAGCAGTTCTTC.

As to this clonotype: A junction end diverges from the germline sequence, so it may reflect a read error. The rearrangement links TRBV5-1 to TRBJ2-3, with D possibly matching TRBD1 (5 bases). The CDR3 is 12 amino acids. Germline assignment: CDR1 SGHRS and CDR2 YFSETQ. In nucleotides, the CDR3 is TGCGCCAGCAGCTTTAGCACAGGTACGCAGTATTTT. Its translation is CASSFSTGTQYF. Full variable domain (remainder filled in from reference TRBV5-1 and TRBJ2-3): KAGVTQTPRYLIKTRGQQVTLSCSPISGHRSVSWYQQTPGQGLQFLFEYFSETQRNKGNFPGRFSGRQFSNSRSEMNVSTLELGDSALYLCASSFSTGTQYFGPGTRLTVL.

The sample holds many counts of this clonotype. This chain links TRBV7-2 with TRBJ2-3; no clear D gene. Per germline, CDR1 SGHTA and CDR2 FQGNSA. This CDR3 contains 12 residues. V was cut by 4 bases and J by 7 bases, with 9 bases left in between. Written as DNA, the CDR3 is TGTGCCAGCAGCTCCAGCTTAAATACGCAGTATTTT. Its protein product is CASSSSLNTQYF. Drawing the rest from reference TRBV7-2 and TRBJ2-3, the complete variable domain is GAGVSQSPSNKVTEKGKDVELRCDPISGHTALYWYRQSLGQGLEFLIYFQGNSAPDKSGLPSDRFSAERTGGSVSTLTIQRTQQEDSAVYLCASSSSLNTQYFGPGTRLTVL.